A selection of T cell receptor beta chains follows, all from one sample in a study of blood T cell repertoires in COVID-19. The protocol was immunoSEQ multiplex PCR, while the TCRdb copy is restricted to in-frame clones and leaves out a portion. The sample lists 150,000 to 200,000 clones; about 80% were seen once. The sequencing input was peripheral blood. The receptors were sampled from a human donor with acute or convalescent COVID-19. The donor label of this sample is uncertain. CDR3s include the opening cysteine and the closing phenylalanine or tryptophan. A D gene is named only where the DNA matches it firmly. Only some rows state a clone size, as once, few, many or a class for expanded clones.

size	V	D	J	length	DNA	CDR3
few	TRBV5-1	TRBD1	TRBJ2-7	15	TGCGCCAGCAGCTTTACAGGGGGCCCCACCTACGAGCAGTACTTC	CASSFTGGPTYEQYF
few	TRBV6-5	-	TRBJ2-2	12	TGTGCCAGCCTAGAGGGTTTCGGGGAGCTGTTTTTT	CASLEGFGELFF
once	TRBV2	-	TRBJ2-7	16	TGTGCCAGCAGTGTAACCAGCGGGCCCGCGGTAGGGGAGCAGTACTTC	CASSVTSGPAVGEQYF
-	TRBV7-9	TRBD2	TRBJ2-7	15	TGTGCCAGCAGCCTTTCTAGTAGCGGGGGCTACGAGCAGTACTTC	CASSLSSSGGYEQYF
once	TRBV5-1	-	TRBJ1-5	15	TGCGCCAGCAGCTATTCCGACAGGTTGAATCAGCCCCAGCATTTT	CASSYSDRLNQPQHF
once	TRBV5-6	TRBD1	TRBJ1-2	15	TGTGCCAGCAGCATAGACAGGGGGTTCAACTATGGCTACACCTTC	CASSIDRGFNYGYTF
-	TRBV5-4	TRBD2	TRBJ2-3	16	TGTGCCAGCAGCTTGTCTAGCGGGGTTAGCACAGATACGCAGTATTTT	CASSLSSGVSTDTQYF
-	TRBV28	TRBD2	TRBJ2-7	16	TGTGCCAGCAGTCTTCGAACTAGCGGGAGTTTAAACGAGCAGTACTTC	CASSLRTSGSLNEQYF
-	TRBV5-1	-	TRBJ2-7	12	TGCGCCAGCAGTCCTGACTGGCGTTTTCGGTACTTC	CASSPDWRFRYF
few	TRBV9	TRBD2	TRBJ2-3	16	TGTGCCAGCAGCCACAAACTAGCGGACCACACAGATACGCAGTATTTT	CASSHKLADHTDTQYF
-	TRBV15	-	TRBJ1-6	15	TGTGCCACCAGCAGAGATCGGCAGGGAGGTTCACCCCTCCACTTT	CATSRDRQGGSPLHF
once	TRBV4-1	TRBD2	TRBJ2-5	16	TGCGCCAGCAGCCGAACTAGCGGGGGGGCCTTGGAGACCCAGTACTTC	CASSRTSGGALETQYF
-	TRBV5-1	TRBD1	TRBJ2-7	14	TGCGCCAGCGCGGGACAGGAGAGCTCCTACGAGCAGTACTTC	CASAGQESSYEQYF